These T cell receptor beta chains were read from a single sample in a study of CD8 T cells in ankylosing spondylitis. TCRdb reprocessed the 5' RACE reads with MiXCR, giving one entry per CDR3 protein. The table includes 500,000 or so distinct CDR3 sequences, about 5.2% detected once. Sequencing used blood, either unsorted or a sorted T cell fraction (not recorded which). The receptors originated from a male donor with ankylosing spondylitis. Each CDR3 is given with its conserved first and last residue. Fields, in order: clone size, D gene, J gene, V gene, CDR3 DNA, CDR3 protein. The D gene is left open where the match is weak. Size is omitted from some rows. Given values are once, few, many or a class for expanded clones.

>many|-|TRBJ2-3|TRBV28
TGTGCCAGCAGTTTTATGGGCATGGGGGCAGATACGCAGTATTTT
CASSFMGMGADTQYF
>many|-|TRBJ2-2|TRBV4-2
TGTGCCAGCAGCCAGAGAGACAACACCGGGGAGCTGTTTTTT
CASSQRDNTGELFF
>few|-|TRBJ1-5|TRBV20-1
TGCAGTGCTGTGGAGGGGACCGTTAGCAATCAGCCCCAGCATTTT
CSAVEGTVSNQPQHF
>once|TRBD2|TRBJ2-3|TRBV19
TGTGCCAGTAGTATCCCCCCGGCTAGCGGGGTCAAGGTGCAGTATTTT
CASSIPPASGVKVQYF
>many|TRBD2|TRBJ2-7|TRBV3-1
TGTGCCAGCAGCCAAAGGGGCCGCGGCGGGAGTGACGAGCAGTACTTC
CASSQRGRGGSDEQYF
>few|-|TRBJ2-5|TRBV6-1
TGTGCCAGCACACGACTTATTCAAGAGACCCAGTACTTC
CASTRLIQETQYF
>many|-|TRBJ1-1|TRBV6-2/TRBV6-3
TGTGCCAGCAGCCACCCCGCCCCGGCTGAAGCTTTCTTT
CASSHPAPAEAFF
>-|-|TRBJ2-3|TRBV20-1
TGCAGTGCTACAGGACGCAGCCTGGATACGCAGTATTTT
CSATGRSLDTQYF
>many|-|TRBJ1-1|TRBV29-1
TGCAGCGTGAGACCCCTCAGGGAGCACACTGAAGCTTTCTTT
CSVRPLREHTEAFF
>many|-|TRBJ1-1|TRBV20-1
TGCAGTGCTATCAGGGGCCCAGGGAACACTGAAGCTTTCTTT
CSAIRGPGNTEAFF
>many|TRBD1|TRBJ2-7|TRBV7-2
TGTGCCAGCAGCTTAGTGGTCAGGGGGTCCTACGAGCAGTACTTC
CASSLVVRGSYEQYF
>many|-|TRBJ2-1|TRBV7-9
TGTGCCAGCAGCTTCTCGCGCGGAGATGAGCAGTTCTTC
CASSFSRGDEQFF
>many|TRBD2|TRBJ2-3|TRBV6-1
TGTGCCAGCAGAAAAGGACTAGCGGGGGGAGATACGCAGTATTTT
CASRKGLAGGDTQYF
>few|-|TRBJ2-7|TRBV3-1
TGTGCCAGCAGCCTTTCGACTAGTCCTACCTACGAGCAGTACTTC
CASSLSTSPTYEQYF
>few|-|TRBJ2-7|TRBV10-3
TGTGCCATCAGGGGGGGCGACGAGCAGTACTTC
CAIRGGDEQYF
>many|TRBD2|TRBJ2-1|TRBV7-2
TGTGCCAGCAGCTCTAGCGGGGGGGCAGTCGATGAGCAGTTCTTC
CASSSSGGAVDEQFF
>many|-|TRBJ2-5|TRBV2
TGTGCCAGCAGTGAACAGTTGGGGCAAACGACCCAGTACTTC
CASSEQLGQTTQYF
>many|-|TRBJ2-1|TRBV11-1
TGTGCCAGCAGCTTAGCGCCGGGGTCTATCTCCTACAATGAGCAGTTCTTC
CASSLAPGSISYNEQFF
>-|TRBD2|TRBJ2-1|TRBV7-3
TGTGCCAGCAGCTTAGAACTAGCGGGCGTATTGTTCTTC
CASSLELAGVLFF
>-|TRBD1|TRBJ2-2|TRBV20-1
TGCTGTGCTAGAGATTGGCAGGGGGCAAGCACCGGGGAGCTGTTTTTT
CCARDWQGASTGELFF
>many|-|TRBJ2-7|TRBV5-6
TGTGCCAGCAGCTTGGCGGGGGTCCTCTACGAGCAGTACTTC
CASSLAGVLYEQYF
>many|-|TRBJ1-1|TRBV12-3/TRBV12-4
TGTGCCAGCAGTTTTGACAGCAGGCGGGCTGAAGCTTTCTTT
CASSFDSRRAEAFF
>-|-|TRBJ2-5|TRBV20-1
TGCAGTGCAAACGTTATGGGGTCCGGGGGAGAGACCCAGTACTTC
CSANVMGSGGETQYF
>-|TRBD1|TRBJ2-7|TRBV3-1
TGTGCCAGCAGCCAAACGGGACAGGGGGCCTACGAGCAGTACTTC
CASSQTGQGAYEQYF
>many|-|TRBJ2-3|TRBV28
TGTGCCAGCAGTCCCTCGCCCCCCAGGGATACGCAGTATTTT
CASSPSPPRDTQYF
>many|-|TRBJ2-4|TRBV6-1
TGTGCCAGCAGTGTGAACAGGAAGGGGTGGAACATTCAGTACTTC
CASSVNRKGWNIQYF
>-|TRBD2|TRBJ2-3|TRBV5-1
TGCGCCAGCTGGACTAGCGTAACAGATACGCAGTATTTT
CASWTSVTDTQYF
>-|-|TRBJ2-1|TRBV4-2
TGTGCCAGCAGCCAAGTATCAGGTAGGGAGGATGAGCAGTTCTTC
CASSQVSGREDEQFF
>-|TRBD2|TRBJ2-2|TRBV7-6
TGTGCCAGCAGCTTAAAGCCGTCGGAGATAGCGGGAGGAGTCACCGGGGAGCTGTTTTTT
CASSLKPSEIAGGVTGELFF